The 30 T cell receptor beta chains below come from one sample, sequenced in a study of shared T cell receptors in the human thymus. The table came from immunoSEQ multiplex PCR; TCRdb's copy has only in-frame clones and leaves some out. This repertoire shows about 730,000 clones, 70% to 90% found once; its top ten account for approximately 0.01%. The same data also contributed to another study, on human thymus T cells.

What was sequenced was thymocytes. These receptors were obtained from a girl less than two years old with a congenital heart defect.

Here the CDR3 DNA reads TGTGCCATCAGTGAGCAAACACAGGCGCGAAAGTACACTGAAGCTTTCTTT. It specifies CAISEQTQARKYTEAFF. The chain joins TRBV10-3 to TRBJ1-1; maybe TRBD1 (5 bases). CDR3 length: 17 residues. Trimming took 2 bases from V and 3 from J, leaving 19 bases between them. Germline V gene lookup returns CDR1 ENHRY and CDR2 SYGVKD.

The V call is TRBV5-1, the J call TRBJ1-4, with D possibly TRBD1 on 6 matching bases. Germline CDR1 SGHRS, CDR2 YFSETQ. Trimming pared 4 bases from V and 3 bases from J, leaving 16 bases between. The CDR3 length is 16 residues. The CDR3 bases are TGCGCCAGCAGCCCCCGGCCGACAGGACCTAATGAAAAACTGTTTTTT. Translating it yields CASSPRPTGPNEKLFF. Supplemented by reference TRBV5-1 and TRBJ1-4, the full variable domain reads KAGVTQTPRYLIKTRGQQVTLSCSPISGHRSVSWYQQTPGQGLQFLFEYFSETQRNKGNFPGRFSGRQFSNSRSEMNVSTLELGDSALYLCASSPRPTGPNEKLFFGSGTQLSVL.

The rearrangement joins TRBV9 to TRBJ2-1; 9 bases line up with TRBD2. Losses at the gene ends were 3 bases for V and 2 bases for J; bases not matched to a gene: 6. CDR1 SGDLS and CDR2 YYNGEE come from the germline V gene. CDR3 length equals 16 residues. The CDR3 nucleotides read TGTGCCAGCAGCGGTCTAGCGGGGAAGACCTACAATGAGCAGTTCTTC. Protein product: CASSGLAGKTYNEQFF.

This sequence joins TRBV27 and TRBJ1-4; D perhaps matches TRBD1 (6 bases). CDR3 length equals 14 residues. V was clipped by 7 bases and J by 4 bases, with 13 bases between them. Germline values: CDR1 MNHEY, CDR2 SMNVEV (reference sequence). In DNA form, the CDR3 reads TGTGCCAGCAAGCCCAGACAGGTTAATGAAAAACTGTTTTTT. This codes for CASKPRQVNEKLFF. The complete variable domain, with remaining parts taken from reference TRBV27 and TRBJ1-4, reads EAQVTQNPRYLITVTGKKLTVTCSQNMNHEYMSWYRQDPGLGLRQIYYSMNVEVTDKGDVPEGYKVSRKEKRNFPLILESPSPNQTSLYFCASKPRQVNEKLFFGSGTQLSVL.

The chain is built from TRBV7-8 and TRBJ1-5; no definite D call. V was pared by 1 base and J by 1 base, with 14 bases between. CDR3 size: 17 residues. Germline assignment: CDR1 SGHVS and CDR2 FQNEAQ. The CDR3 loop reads CASSLEGRFLSNQPQHF. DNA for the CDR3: TGTGCCAGCAGCTTAGAAGGCAGGTTCTTGAGCAATCAGCCCCAGCATTTT.

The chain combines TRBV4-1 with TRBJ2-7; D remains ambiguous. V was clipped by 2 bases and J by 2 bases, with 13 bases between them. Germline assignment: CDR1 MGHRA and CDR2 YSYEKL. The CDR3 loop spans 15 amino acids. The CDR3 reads CASSQKETQTYEQYF. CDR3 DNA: TGCGCCAGCAGCCAAAAGGAGACTCAAACCTACGAGCAGTACTTC.

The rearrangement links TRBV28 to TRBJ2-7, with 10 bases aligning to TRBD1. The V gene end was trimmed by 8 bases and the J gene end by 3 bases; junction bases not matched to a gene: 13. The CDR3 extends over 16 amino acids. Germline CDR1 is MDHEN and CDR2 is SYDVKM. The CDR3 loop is CASLAGTGQGSYEQYF. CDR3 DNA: TGTGCCAGCCTGGCGGGGACGGGACAGGGGAGCTACGAGCAGTACTTC.

CDR3 protein: CASSSRVGTGYWLSPLHF. DNA for the CDR3: TGTGCCAGCAGCTCGCGCGTAGGGACAGGGTATTGGCTTTCACCCCTCCACTTT. The chain has TRBV7-2 and TRBJ1-6; 9 nucleotides agree with TRBD1. The V gene's germline CDR1 is SGHTA and CDR2 FQGNSA. Germline trimming cut 4 bases from V and 9 bases from J; bases unmatched to any gene: 16. The CDR3 is made up of 18 amino acids.

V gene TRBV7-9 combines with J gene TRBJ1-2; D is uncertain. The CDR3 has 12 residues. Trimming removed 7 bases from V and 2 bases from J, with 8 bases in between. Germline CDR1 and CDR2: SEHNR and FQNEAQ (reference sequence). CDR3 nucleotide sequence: TGTGCCAGCATCGGGAGGAACTATGGCTACACCTTC. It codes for CASIGRNYGYTF.

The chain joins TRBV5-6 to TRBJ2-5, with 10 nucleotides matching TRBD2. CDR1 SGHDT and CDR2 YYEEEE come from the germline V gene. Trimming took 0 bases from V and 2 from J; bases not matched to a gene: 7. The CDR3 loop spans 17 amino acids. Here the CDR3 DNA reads TGTGCCAGCAGCTTGGTGTCTAGCGGGGGCCTTCAAGAGACCCAGTACTTC. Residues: CASSLVSSGGLQETQYF.

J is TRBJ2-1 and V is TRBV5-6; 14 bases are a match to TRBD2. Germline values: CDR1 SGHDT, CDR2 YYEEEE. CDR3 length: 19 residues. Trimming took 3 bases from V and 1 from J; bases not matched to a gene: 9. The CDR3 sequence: CASSWETSGGDRSYNEQFF. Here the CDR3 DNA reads TGTGCCAGCAGCTGGGAGACTAGCGGGGGGGATAGGTCCTACAATGAGCAGTTCTTC.

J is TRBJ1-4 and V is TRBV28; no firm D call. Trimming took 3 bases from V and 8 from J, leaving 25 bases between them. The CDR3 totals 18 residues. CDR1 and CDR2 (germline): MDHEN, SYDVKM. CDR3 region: CASSLDGLEKRFEEKLFF. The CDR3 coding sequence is TGTGCCAGCAGTTTGGATGGGTTGGAAAAGCGATTCGAAGAAAAACTGTTTTTT.

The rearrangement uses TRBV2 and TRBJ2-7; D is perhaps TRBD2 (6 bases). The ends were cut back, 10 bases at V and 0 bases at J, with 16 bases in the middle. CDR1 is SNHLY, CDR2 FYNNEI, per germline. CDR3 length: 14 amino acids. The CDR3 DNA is TGTGCCAATGGAGGGCGCTATTACTCCTACGAGCAGTACTTC. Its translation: CANGGRYYSYEQYF.

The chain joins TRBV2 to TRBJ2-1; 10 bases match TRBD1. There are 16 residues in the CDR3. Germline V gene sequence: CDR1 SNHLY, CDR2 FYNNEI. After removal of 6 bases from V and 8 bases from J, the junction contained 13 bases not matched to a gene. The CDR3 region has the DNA TGTGCCAGCAGGCCGGGACAGGGGACTTCTACGGATGAGCAGTTCTTC. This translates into CASRPGQGTSTDEQFF.

CDR3 residues: CATSYHGTGGRQYF. DNA for the CDR3: TGTGCCACCAGCTACCACGGGACAGGGGGCCGGCAGTACTTC. This chain joins TRBV15 and TRBJ2-7, with 12 bases lining up with TRBD1. J gave up 9 bases and V 5 bases, and 8 bases lay outside the gene matches. CDR1 is LNHNV and CDR2 is YYDKDF in the germline V gene (reference sequence). The CDR3 has 14 amino acids.

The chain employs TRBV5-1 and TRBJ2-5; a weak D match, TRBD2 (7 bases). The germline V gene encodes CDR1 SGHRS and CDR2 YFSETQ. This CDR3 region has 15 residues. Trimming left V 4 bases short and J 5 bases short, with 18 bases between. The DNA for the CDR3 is TGCGCCAGCAGCGTCAGTGGGGGGGCCGGGGAGACCCAGTACTTC. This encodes CASSVSGGAGETQYF.

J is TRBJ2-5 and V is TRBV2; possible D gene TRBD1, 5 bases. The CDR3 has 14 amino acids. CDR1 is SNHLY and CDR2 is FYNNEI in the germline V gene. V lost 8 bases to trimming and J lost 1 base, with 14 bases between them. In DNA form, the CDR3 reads TGTGCCAGCGTCAGGGTGAGGATCCAAGAGACCCAGTACTTC. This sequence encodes CASVRVRIQETQYF. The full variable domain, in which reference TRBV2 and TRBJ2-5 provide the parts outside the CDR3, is EPEVTQTPSHQVTQMGQEVILRCVPISNHLYFYWYRQILGQKVEFLVSFYNNEISEKSEIFDDQFSVERPDGSNFTLKIRSTKLEDSAMYFCASVRVRIQETQYFGPGTRLLVL.

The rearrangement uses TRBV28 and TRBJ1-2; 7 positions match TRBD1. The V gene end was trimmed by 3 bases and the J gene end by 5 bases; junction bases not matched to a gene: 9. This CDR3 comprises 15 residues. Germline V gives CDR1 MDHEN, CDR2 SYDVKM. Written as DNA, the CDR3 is TGTGCCAGCAGTTTCTGGTTCCAACAGGGGTATGGCTACACCTTC. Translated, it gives CASSFWFQQGYGYTF.

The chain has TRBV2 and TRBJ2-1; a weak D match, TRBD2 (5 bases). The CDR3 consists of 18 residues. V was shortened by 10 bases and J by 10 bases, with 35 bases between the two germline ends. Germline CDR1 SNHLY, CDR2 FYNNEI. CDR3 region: CAIVSYPYRNLDSWEQFF. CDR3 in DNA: TGTGCCATCGTTTCCTACCCATACCGTAACTTGGACTCATGGGAGCAGTTCTTC.

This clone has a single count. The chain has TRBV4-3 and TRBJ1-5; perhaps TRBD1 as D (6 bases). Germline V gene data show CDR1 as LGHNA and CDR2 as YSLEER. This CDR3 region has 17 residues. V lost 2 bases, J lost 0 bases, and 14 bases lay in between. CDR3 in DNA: TGCGCCAGCAGCCAAATGAGGACAGAATATAGCAATCAGCCCCAGCATTTT. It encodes CASSQMRTEYSNQPQHF.

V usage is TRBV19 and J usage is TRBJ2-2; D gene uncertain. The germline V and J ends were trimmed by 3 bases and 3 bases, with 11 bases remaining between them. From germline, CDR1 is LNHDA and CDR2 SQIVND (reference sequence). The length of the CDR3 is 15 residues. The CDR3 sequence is CASSITRWDTGELFF. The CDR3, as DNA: TGTGCCAGTAGTATTACGAGGTGGGACACCGGGGAGCTGTTTTTT.

DNA for the CDR3: TGTGCCAGCAGTTCGCCGGTGGCAGGAGCTTTCTTT. It is translated as CASSSPVAGAFF. The V and J genes are TRBV28 and TRBJ1-1; no clear D gene. V shed 4 bases and J shed 10 bases, with 13 bases lying between them. Germline CDR1 MDHEN, CDR2 SYDVKM. The CDR3 is made up of 12 amino acids.

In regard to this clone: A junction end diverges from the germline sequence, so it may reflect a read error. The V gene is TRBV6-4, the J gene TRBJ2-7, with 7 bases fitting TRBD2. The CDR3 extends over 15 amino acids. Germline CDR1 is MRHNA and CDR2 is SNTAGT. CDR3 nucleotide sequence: TGTGCCAGTAGTGAGGTGAGCGGGGCCGACTACGAGCAGTACTTC. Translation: CASSEVSGADYEQYF.

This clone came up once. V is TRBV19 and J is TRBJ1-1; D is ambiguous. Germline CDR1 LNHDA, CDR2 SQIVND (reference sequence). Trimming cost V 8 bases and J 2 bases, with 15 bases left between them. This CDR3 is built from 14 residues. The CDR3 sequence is CASVGGEGNTEAFF. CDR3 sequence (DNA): TGTGCCAGTGTTGGCGGGGAGGGAAACACTGAAGCTTTCTTT.

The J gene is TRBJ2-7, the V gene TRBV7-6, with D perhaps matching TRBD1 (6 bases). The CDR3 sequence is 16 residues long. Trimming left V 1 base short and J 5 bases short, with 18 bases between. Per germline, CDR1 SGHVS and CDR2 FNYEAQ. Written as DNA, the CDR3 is TGTGCCAGCAGCTTAGTAACAGGGCCGGGAAGGGACGAGCAGTACTTC. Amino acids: CASSLVTGPGRDEQYF.

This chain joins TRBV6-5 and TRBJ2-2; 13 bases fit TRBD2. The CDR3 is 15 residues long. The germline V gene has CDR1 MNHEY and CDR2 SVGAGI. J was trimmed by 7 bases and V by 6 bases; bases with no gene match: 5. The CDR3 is CASSPGLAGVGELFF. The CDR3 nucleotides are TGTGCCAGCAGCCCCGGACTAGCGGGGGTCGGGGAGCTGTTTTTT.

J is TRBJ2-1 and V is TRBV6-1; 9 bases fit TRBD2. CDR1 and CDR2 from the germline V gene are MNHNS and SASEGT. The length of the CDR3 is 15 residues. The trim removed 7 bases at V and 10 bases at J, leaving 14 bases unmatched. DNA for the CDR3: TGTGCCAGCATACGGTCTGTAGCGGGGGAGGGCGAGCAGTTCTTC. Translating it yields CASIRSVAGEGEQFF.

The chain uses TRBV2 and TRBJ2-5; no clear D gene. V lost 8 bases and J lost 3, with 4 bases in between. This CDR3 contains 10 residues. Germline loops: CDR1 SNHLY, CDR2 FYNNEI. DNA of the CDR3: TGTGCCAGCGGCAAAGAGACCCAGTACTTC. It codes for CASGKETQYF.

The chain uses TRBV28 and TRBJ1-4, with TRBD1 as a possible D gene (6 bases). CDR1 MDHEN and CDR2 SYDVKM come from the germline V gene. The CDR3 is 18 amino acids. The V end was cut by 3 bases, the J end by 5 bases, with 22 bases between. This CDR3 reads CASSFNPHKTGVNEKLFF. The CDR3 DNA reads TGTGCCAGCAGTTTTAACCCTCACAAGACAGGTGTGAATGAAAAACTGTTTTTT.

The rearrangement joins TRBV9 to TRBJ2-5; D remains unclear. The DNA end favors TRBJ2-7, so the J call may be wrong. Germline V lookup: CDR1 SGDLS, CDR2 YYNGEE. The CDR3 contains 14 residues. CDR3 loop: CASSPTAASYEQYF. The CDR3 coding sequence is TGTGCCAGCAGCCCAACGGCGGCCAGCTACGAGCAGTACTTC.